The entry below describes one T cell receptor (beta chain). The junction departs from germline at one end; a sequencing error may be responsible. These data belong to a study of identical twins. One entry per CDR3 protein, called by TCRdb with MiXCR from the 5' RACE reads. The table has some 600,000 distinct CDR3 sequences, just over 7% seen once. The CDR3 totals 19 residues. Germline loops: CDR1 LGHDT, CDR2 YNNKEL (reference sequence). These same records also appear under a second study, on yellow fever vaccine responses in identical twins.

Sequenced material: PBMCs. This receptor was identified in a young woman in good health. The J gene is TRBJ2-2, the V gene TRBV3-1, with 16 bases identical to TRBD2. CDR3 sequence: CASCHTGTSGGAFTGELFF. The CDR3 bases are TGTGCCAGCTGCCACACCGGGACTAGCGGGGGGGCCTTCACCGGGGAGCTGTTTTTT.